The present T cell receptor (beta chain) was sequenced within a study of T cell changes during pregnancy in multiple sclerosis. V shed 4 bases, J shed 2 bases, and the junction held 5 bases outside the gene matches. This CDR3 has 14 residues. Germline CDR1 SGHNT, CDR2 YYREEE (reference sequence). Measured with immunoSEQ multiplex PCR; TCRdb has only the in-frame clones, and not every one. Counted here are under 50,000 clones, around nine tenths occurring once; the ten biggest clones make up 0.37%. This receptor was taken from a female donor in good health, enrolled as a control in a pregnancy study. Specimen: CD4+ T cells from peripheral blood mononuclear cells, collected in the second trimester of pregnancy. V and J are TRBV5-4 and TRBJ2-5, with 7 nucleotides matching TRBD1. CDR3 protein: CASSLPGGQETQYF. The CDR3, as DNA: TGTGCCAGCAGCCTGCCAGGGGGTCAAGAGACCCAGTACTTC.